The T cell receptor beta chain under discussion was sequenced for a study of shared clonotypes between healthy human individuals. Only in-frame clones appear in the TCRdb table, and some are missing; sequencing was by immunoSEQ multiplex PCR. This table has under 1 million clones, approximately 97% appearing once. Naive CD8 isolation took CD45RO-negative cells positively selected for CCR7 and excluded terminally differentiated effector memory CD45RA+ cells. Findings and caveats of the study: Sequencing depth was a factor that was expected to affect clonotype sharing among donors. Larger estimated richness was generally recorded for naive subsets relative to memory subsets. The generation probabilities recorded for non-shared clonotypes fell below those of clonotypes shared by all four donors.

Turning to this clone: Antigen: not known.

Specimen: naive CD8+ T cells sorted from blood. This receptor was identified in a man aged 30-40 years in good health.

CDR3 nucleotide sequence: TGCAGCATACAAGCGGTCTACAATGAGCAGTTCTTC. It translates to CSIQAVYNEQFF. V is TRBV29-1 and J is TRBJ2-1; possibly TRBD2 for D (5 bases). Trimming stripped 8 bases from V and 3 bases from J, with 11 bases between. Germline V gene lookup returns CDR1 SQVTM and CDR2 ANQGSEA. This CDR3 has 12 residues.